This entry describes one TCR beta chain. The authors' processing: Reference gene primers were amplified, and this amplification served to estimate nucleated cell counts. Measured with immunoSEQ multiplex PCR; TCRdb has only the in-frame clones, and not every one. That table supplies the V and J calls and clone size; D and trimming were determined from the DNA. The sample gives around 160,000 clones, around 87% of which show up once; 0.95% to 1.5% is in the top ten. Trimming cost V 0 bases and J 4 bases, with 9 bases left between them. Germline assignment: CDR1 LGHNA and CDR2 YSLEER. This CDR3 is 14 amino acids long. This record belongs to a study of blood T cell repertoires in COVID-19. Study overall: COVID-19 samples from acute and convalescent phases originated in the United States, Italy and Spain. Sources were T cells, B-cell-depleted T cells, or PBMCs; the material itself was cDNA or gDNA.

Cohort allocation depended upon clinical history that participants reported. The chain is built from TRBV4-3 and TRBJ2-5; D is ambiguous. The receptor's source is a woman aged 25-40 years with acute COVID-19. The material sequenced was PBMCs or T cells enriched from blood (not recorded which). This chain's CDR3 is CASSQDIPRETQYF. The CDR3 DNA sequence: TGCGCCAGCAGCCAAGATATTCCCCGAGAGACCCAGTACTTC.